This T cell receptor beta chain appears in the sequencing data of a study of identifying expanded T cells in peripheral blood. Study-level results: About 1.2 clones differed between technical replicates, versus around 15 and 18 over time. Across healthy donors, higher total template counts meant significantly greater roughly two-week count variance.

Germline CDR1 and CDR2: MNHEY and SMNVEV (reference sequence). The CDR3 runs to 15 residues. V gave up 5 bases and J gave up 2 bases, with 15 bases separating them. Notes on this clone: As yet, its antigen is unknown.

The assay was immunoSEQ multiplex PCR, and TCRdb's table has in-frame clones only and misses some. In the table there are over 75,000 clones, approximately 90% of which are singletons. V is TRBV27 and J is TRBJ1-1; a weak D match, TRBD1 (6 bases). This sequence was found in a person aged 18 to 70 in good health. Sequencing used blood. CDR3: CASSSRQARNTEAFF. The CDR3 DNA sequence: TGTGCCAGCAGTAGTAGACAGGCTCGCAACACTGAAGCTTTCTTT.